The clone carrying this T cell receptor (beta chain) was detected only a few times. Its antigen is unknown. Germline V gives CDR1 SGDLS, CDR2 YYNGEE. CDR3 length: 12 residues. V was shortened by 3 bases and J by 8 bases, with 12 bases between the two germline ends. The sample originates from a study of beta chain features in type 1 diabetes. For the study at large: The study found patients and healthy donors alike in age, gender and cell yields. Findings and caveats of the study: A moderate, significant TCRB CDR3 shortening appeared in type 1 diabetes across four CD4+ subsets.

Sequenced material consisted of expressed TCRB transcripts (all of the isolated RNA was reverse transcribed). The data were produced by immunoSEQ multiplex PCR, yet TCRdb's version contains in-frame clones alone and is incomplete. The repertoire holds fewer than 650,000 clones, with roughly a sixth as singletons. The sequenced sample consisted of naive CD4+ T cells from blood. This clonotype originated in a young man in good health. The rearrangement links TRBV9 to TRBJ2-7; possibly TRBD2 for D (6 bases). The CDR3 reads CASSGGGNKQYF. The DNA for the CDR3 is TGTGCCAGCAGCGGCGGAGGGAACAAGCAGTACTTC. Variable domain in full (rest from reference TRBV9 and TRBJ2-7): DSGVTQTPKHLITATGQRVTLRCSPRSGDLSVYWYQQSLDQGLQFLIQYYNGEERAKGNILERFSAQQFPDLHSELNLSSLELGDSALYFCASSGGGNKQYFGPGTRLTVT.